This entry lists 16 T cell receptor beta chains sequenced from one sample in a study of T cells in Graves' hyperthyroidism and ophthalmopathy. Authors of the study amplified TCR beta CDR3 regions from RNA transcripts. The study used the HTBI primer set for a first-round RT-PCR of the TCR CDR3. From the multiplex PCR reads, TCRdb called clonotypes with MiXCR, one entry per CDR3 protein. The top ten hold 3% to 4% of the sample, which has about 620,000 distinct CDR3 sequences, 15% to 20% seen once. The material sequenced was blood. The receptors were sampled from a woman younger than 45 with Graves' hyperthyroidism.

This clonotype was recorded many times. J is TRBJ2-1 and V is TRBV27; unclear D gene. From germline, CDR1 is MNHEY and CDR2 SMNVEV (reference sequence). There are 13 residues in the CDR3. The V end was cut by 5 bases, the J end by 5 bases, with 10 bases between. CDR3 in amino acids: CASSPLPNNEQFF. CDR3 DNA sequence: TGTGCCAGCAGTCCACTACCAAACAATGAGCAGTTCTTC.

This clonotype was seen ten or more times. This chain connects TRBV7-2 to TRBJ2-3, with a tentative D call TRBD2 (6 bases). From germline, CDR1 is SGHTA and CDR2 FQGNSA. The CDR3 has 17 residues. Trimming pared 2 bases from V and 3 bases from J, leaving 18 bases between. CDR3 nucleotides: TGTGCCAGCAGCTTAAATGGGGCTAGCGCGGGAACAGATACGCAGTATTTT. Translated: CASSLNGASAGTDTQYF.

This clonotype was picked up many times. The genes are TRBV2 and TRBJ2-7, with TRBD2 identical over 8 bases. The CDR3 runs to 15 residues. The V gene's germline CDR1 is SNHLY and CDR2 FYNNEI. The V and J ends lost 4 bases and 3 bases, in that order; junction bases with no gene match: 8. The CDR3 nucleotides read TGTGCCAGCAGTGCGAGCGGGGGCGTTGTCTACGAGCAGTACTTC. Residues: CASSASGGVVYEQYF.

This clonotype was detected ten times or more. The chain has TRBV7-2 and TRBJ1-3; D uncertain. Trimming removed 4 bases from V and 2 bases from J, with 9 bases in between. The CDR3 length is 14 residues. Germline assignment: CDR1 SGHTA and CDR2 FQGNSA. The CDR3 DNA follows: TGTGCCAGCAGCTCTGATCTTACTGGAAACACCATATATTTT. As protein: CASSSDLTGNTIYF.

This clonotype was recorded many times. This chain links TRBV18 with TRBJ2-3; tentative D call: TRBD2 (5 bases). The CDR3 has 14 residues. The V and J ends lost 8 bases and 1 base respectively, with 13 bases between them. Germline CDR1 reads KGHSH; CDR2 reads LQKENI. CDR3 sequence: CASSPGLGTDTQYF. As DNA, the CDR3 is TGTGCCAGCAGTCCCGGACTGGGCACAGATACGCAGTATTTT. The whole variable domain, filled in from reference TRBV18 and TRBJ2-3, reads NAGVMQNPRHLVRRRGQEARLRCSPMKGHSHVYWYRQLPEEGLKFMVYLQKENIIDESGMPKERFSAEFPKEGPSILRIQQVVRGDSAAYFCASSPGLGTDTQYFGPGTRLTVL.

The chain uses TRBV11-2 and TRBJ2-7, with D unclear. Trimming pared 5 bases from V and 4 bases from J, leaving 9 bases between. The CDR3 consists of 12 residues. The germline V gene encodes CDR1 SGHAT and CDR2 FQNNGV. The CDR3 DNA is TGTGCCAGCAGCAGGATGTTTTACGAGCAGTACTTC. Residues: CASSRMFYEQYF.

V usage is TRBV4-1 and J usage is TRBJ2-5; 9 bases are shared with TRBD2. Trimming took 1 base from V and 5 from J; bases not matched to a gene: 11. Germline V gives CDR1 MGHRA, CDR2 YSYEKL. This CDR3 region has 17 residues. CDR3 loop: CASSQGGGRALVETQYF. The DNA for the CDR3 is TGCGCCAGCAGCCAAGGAGGCGGGAGGGCCTTAGTTGAGACCCAGTACTTC.

This clonotype occurred a few times. The rearrangement uses TRBV20-1 and TRBJ1-6; D may be TRBD1 (6 bases). Trimming cost V 8 bases and J 10 bases, with 15 bases left between them. Germline V gene lookup returns CDR1 DFQATT and CDR2 SNEGSKA (reference sequence). The CDR3 sequence is 12 residues long. As DNA, the CDR3 is TGCAGTTCAAGAACAGGGAGCTCACCCCTCCACTTT. Translating gives CSSRTGSSPLHF.

This chain links TRBV18 with TRBJ2-5, with 13 bases that match TRBD2. V gave up 5 bases and J gave up 5 bases; unmatched junction bases: 8. The CDR3 has 16 residues. CDR1 and CDR2 (germline): KGHSH, LQKENI. The CDR3 region has the DNA TGTGCCAGCTCAGCCGGGACTAGCGGGGACCTGGAGACCCAGTACTTC. Protein: CASSAGTSGDLETQYF.

The V gene is TRBV6-5, the J gene TRBJ2-7; D uncertain. CDR1 and CDR2 from the germline V gene are MNHEY and SVGAGI. This CDR3 is 13 amino acids long. Trimming took 2 bases from V and 5 from J, leaving 10 bases between them. CDR3 residues: CASSYGTRDEQYF. CDR3 DNA: TGTGCCAGCAGTTACGGTACCCGGGACGAGCAGTACTTC.

A word on this clonotype: A read error may explain this, as a much larger clone is one base away. The chain has TRBV29-1 and TRBJ1-2; D unclear. Germline V gene sequence: CDR1 SQVTM, CDR2 ANQGSEA. The CDR3 length is 11 residues. The germline V and J ends were trimmed by 4 bases and 7 bases, with 10 bases remaining between them. The CDR3 sequence is CSVGTEGGYTF. CDR3 DNA sequence: TGCAGCGTTGGTACAGAGGGTGGCTACACCTTC.

This clonotype was seen ten or more times. This chain links TRBV28 with TRBJ2-3; no reliable D call. With 9 bases removed from V and 1 base from J, the gap between germline ends came to 11 bases. Per germline, CDR1 MDHEN and CDR2 SYDVKM. The CDR3 spans 13 residues. CDR3 sequence: CASRWSGTDTQYF. The CDR3 nucleotides are TGTGCCAGTCGATGGTCAGGCACAGATACGCAGTATTTT.

This clonotype was recorded many times. The rearrangement links TRBV6-1 to TRBJ2-7; 7 nucleotides agree with TRBD1. Germline CDR1 is MNHNS and CDR2 is SASEGT. After removal of 7 bases from V and 3 bases from J, the junction contained 9 bases not matched to a gene. CDR3 length: 14 residues. This CDR3 reads CASNTGTEVYEQYF. The CDR3 DNA follows: TGTGCCAGCAATACAGGGACAGAGGTCTACGAGCAGTACTTC.

The V and J genes are TRBV9 and TRBJ1-3; D call uncertain. The V end was cut by 0 bases, the J end by 2 bases, with 9 bases between. Germline V CDR1 and CDR2: SGDLS, YYNGEE. This CDR3 is built from 15 residues. CDR3 in amino acids: CASSVVSGAGNTIYF. DNA of the CDR3: TGTGCCAGCAGCGTAGTCTCCGGAGCTGGAAACACCATATATTTT. Using reference TRBV9 and TRBJ1-3 for the parts outside the CDR3, the full variable domain is DSGVTQTPKHLITATGQRVTLRCSPRSGDLSVYWYQQSLDQGLQFLIQYYNGEERAKGNILERFSAQQFPDLHSELNLSSLELGDSALYFCASSVVSGAGNTIYFGEGSWLTVV.

This clonotype was seen more than once but under ten times. The chain recombines TRBV9 with TRBJ2-5, with D uncertain. The germline gives CDR1 SGDLS, CDR2 YYNGEE. CDR3 length: 14 residues. The V and J ends lost 0 bases and 2 bases respectively, with 8 bases between them. CDR3 nucleotides: TGTGCCAGCAGCGTAGACATCCAACAAGAGACCCAGTACTTC. Protein sequence: CASSVDIQQETQYF.

This chain's CDR3 is CASSWGAANYGYTF. As DNA, the CDR3 is TGTGCCAGCAGCTGGGGGGCTGCTAACTATGGCTACACCTTC. The rearrangement links TRBV7-8 to TRBJ1-2; weak D call: TRBD1 (6 bases). V gave up 4 bases and J gave up 0 bases, with 9 bases separating them. Germline CDR1 SGHVS, CDR2 FQNEAQ. The CDR3 length is 14 residues.